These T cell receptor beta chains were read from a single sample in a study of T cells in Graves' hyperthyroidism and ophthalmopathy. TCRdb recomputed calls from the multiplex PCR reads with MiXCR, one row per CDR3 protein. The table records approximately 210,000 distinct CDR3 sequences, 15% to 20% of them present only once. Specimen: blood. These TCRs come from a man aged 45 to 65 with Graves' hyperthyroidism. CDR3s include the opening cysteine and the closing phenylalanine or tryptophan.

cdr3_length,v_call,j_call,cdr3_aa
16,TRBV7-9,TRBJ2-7,CASSLARREAPREQYF
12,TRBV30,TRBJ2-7,CAWSVANYEQYF
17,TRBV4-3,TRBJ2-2,CASSSPAGSVNTGELFF
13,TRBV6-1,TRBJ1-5,CASDKEDGQLQHF
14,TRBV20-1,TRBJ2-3,CSAPPALNTDTQYF
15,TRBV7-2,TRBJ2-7,CASSPQGTSGAGQYF
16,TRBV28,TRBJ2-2,CASSFGRGANTGELFF
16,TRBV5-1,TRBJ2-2,CASSFSARMNTGELFF
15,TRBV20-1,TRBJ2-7,CSAPGTSGGTYEQYF
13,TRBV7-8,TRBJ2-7,CASNSGGPGEQYF
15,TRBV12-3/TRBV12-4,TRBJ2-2,CASSLTSGSSGELFF
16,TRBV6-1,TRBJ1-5,CASRSARANSNQPQHF
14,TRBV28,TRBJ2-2,CASRRPTFSGELFF
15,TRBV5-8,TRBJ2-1,CASSRTSGRVNEQFF
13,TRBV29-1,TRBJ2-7,CSVLRGPPYEQYF